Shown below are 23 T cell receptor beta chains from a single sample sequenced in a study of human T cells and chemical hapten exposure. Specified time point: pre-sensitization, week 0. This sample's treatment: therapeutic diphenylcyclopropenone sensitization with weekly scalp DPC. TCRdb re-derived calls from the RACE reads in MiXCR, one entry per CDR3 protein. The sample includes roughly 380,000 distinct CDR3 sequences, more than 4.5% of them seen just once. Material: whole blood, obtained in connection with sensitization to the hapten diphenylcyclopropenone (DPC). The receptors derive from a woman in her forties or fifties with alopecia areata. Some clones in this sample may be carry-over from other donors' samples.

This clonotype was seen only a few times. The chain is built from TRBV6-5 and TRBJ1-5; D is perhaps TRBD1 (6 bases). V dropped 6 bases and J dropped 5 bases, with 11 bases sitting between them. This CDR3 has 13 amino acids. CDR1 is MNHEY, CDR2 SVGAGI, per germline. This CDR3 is CASRTGRYQPQHF. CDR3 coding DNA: TGTGCCAGCAGAACAGGGCGGTATCAGCCCCAGCATTTT.

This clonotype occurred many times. The CDR3 DNA is TGTGCCAGCAGTTTGGATGTCTATGAGCAGTTCTTC. This encodes CASSLDVYEQFF. This rearrangement joins TRBV28 to TRBJ2-1; no reliable D call. The V end was cut by 3 bases, the J end by 8 bases, with 8 bases between. CDR3 length equals 12 residues. Germline values: CDR1 MDHEN, CDR2 SYDVKM.

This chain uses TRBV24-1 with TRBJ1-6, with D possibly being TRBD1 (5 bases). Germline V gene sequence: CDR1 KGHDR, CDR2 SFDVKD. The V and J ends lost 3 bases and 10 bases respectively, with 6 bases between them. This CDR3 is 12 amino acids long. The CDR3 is CATSDGTSPLHF. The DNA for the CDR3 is TGTGCCACCAGTGATGGGACCTCACCCCTCCACTTT.

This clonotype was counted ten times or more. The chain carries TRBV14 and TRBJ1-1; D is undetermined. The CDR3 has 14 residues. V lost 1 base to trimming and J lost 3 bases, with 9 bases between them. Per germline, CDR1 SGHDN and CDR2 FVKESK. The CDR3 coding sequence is TGTGCCAGCAGCCAAGGTGACGCATACACTGAAGCTTTCTTT. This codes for CASSQGDAYTEAFF.

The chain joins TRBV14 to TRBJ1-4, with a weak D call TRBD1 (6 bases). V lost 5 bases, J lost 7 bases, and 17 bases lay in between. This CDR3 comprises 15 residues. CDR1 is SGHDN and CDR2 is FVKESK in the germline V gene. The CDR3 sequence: CASSGPGHMAEKLFF. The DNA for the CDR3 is TGTGCCAGCAGCGGACCGGGACATATGGCTGAAAAACTGTTTTTT.

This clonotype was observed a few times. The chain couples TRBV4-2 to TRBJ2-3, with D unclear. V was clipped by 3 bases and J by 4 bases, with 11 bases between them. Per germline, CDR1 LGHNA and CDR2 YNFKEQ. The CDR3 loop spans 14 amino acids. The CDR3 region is CASSQGRQPDTQYF. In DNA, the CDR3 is TGTGCCAGCAGCCAGGGTCGACAACCAGATACGCAGTATTTT.

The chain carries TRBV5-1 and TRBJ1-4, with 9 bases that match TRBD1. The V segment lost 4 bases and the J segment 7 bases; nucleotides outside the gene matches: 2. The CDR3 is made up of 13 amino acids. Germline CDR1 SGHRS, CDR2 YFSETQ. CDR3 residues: CASSTGGGEKLFF. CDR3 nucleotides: TGCGCCAGCAGCACAGGGGGCGGTGAAAAACTGTTTTTT.

CDR3 bases: TGCGCCAGCAGCCCCGGCGAGGGGGCATATCAGCCCCAGCATTTT. Translated: CASSPGEGAYQPQHF. The rearrangement joins TRBV5-1 to TRBJ1-5; 7 nucleotides agree with TRBD1. The germline V gene has CDR1 SGHRS and CDR2 YFSETQ. This CDR3 contains 15 residues. Trimming took 4 bases from V and 5 from J; bases not matched to a gene: 9.

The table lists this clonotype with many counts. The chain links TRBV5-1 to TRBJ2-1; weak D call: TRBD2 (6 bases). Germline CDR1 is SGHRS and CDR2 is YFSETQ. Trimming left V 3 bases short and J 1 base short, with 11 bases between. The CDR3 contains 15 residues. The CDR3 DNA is TGCGCCAGCAGCTCAGAGGGACTGTCCTACAATGAGCAGTTCTTC. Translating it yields CASSSEGLSYNEQFF. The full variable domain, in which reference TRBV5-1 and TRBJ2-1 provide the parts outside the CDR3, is KAGVTQTPRYLIKTRGQQVTLSCSPISGHRSVSWYQQTPGQGLQFLFEYFSETQRNKGNFPGRFSGRQFSNSRSEMNVSTLELGDSALYLCASSSEGLSYNEQFFGPGTRLTVL.

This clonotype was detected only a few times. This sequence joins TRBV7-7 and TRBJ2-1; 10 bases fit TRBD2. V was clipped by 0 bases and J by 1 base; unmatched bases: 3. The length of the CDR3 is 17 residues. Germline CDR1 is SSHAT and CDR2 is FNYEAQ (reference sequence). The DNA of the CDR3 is TGTGCCAGCAGCTTAGCCCCTAGCGGGAGTTCCTACAATGAGCAGTTCTTC. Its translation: CASSLAPSGSSYNEQFF.

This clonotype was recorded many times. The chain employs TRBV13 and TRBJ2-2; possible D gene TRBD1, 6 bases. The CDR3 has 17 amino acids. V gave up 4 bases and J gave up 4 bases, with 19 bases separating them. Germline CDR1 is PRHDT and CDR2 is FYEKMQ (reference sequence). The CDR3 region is CASSSGLGQPGTGELFF. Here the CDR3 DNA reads TGTGCCAGCAGCTCAGGCCTAGGACAGCCGGGCACCGGGGAGCTGTTTTTT.

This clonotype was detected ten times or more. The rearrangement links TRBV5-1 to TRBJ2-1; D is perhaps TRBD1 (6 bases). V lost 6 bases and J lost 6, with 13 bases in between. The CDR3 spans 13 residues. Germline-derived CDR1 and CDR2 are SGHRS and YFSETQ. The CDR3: CASKDSHINEQFF. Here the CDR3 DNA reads TGCGCCAGCAAGGACAGCCACATCAATGAGCAGTTCTTC.

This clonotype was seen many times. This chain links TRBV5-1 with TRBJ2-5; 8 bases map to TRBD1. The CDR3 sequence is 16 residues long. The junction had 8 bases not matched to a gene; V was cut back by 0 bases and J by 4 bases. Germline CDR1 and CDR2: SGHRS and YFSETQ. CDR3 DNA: TGCGCCAGCAGCTTGGATGCAGGGGGCTCTGGAGAGACCCAGTACTTC. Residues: CASSLDAGGSGETQYF.

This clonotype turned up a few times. This chain's CDR3 is CASSAAGRNTGELFF. The CDR3 DNA follows: TGTGCCAGCAGTGCAGCAGGGAGGAACACCGGGGAGCTGTTTTTT. The chain is built from TRBV2 and TRBJ2-2; perhaps D is TRBD1 or TRBD2 (5 bases each). Germline CDR1 and CDR2: SNHLY and FYNNEI. V was clipped by 4 bases and J by 1 base, with 10 bases between them. The CDR3 is 15 amino acids.

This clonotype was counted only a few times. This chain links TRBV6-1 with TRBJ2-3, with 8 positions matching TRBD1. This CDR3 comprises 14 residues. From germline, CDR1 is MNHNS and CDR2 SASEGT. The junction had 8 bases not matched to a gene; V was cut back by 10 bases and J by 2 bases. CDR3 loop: CATFDRGLTDTQYF. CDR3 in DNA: TGTGCCACTTTCGACAGGGGACTCACAGATACGCAGTATTTT.

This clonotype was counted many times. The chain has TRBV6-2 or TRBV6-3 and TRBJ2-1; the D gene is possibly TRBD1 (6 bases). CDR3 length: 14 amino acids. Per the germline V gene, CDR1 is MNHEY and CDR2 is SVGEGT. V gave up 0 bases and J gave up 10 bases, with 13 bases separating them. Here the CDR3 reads CASSYSNEGTEQFF. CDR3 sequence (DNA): TGTGCCAGCAGTTACTCGAACGAAGGGACAGAGCAGTTCTTC.

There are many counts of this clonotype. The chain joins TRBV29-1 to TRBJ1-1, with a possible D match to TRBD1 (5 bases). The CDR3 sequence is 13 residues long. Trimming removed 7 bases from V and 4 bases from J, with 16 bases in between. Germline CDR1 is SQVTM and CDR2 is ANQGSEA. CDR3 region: CSGAAGLSTEAFF. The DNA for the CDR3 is TGCAGCGGGGCGGCAGGGCTTTCCACTGAAGCTTTCTTT.

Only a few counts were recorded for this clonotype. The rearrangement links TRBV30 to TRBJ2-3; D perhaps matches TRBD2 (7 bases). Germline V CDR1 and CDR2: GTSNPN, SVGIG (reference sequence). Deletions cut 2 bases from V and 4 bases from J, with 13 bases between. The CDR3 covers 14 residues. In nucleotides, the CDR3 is TGTGCCTGGAGTCCTTGGGAGGGGGCAGATACGCAGTATTTT. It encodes CAWSPWEGADTQYF.

CDR3 amino acids: CASTREDRAYEQYF. The CDR3, as DNA: TGTGCCAGCACCAGAGAGGACAGGGCCTACGAGCAGTACTTC. The J gene is TRBJ2-7, the V gene TRBV5-6; 8 nucleotides line up with TRBD1. The germline V gene has CDR1 SGHDT and CDR2 YYEEEE. The CDR3 covers 14 residues. Losses at the gene ends were 6 bases for V and 2 bases for J; bases not matched to a gene: 7.

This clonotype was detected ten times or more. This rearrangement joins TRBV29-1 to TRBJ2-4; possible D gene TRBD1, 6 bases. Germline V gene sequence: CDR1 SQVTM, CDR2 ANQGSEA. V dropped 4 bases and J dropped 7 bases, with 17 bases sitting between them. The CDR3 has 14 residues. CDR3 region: CSVVVQGKDNIQYF. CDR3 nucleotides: TGCAGCGTTGTGGTACAGGGAAAGGATAACATTCAGTACTTC.

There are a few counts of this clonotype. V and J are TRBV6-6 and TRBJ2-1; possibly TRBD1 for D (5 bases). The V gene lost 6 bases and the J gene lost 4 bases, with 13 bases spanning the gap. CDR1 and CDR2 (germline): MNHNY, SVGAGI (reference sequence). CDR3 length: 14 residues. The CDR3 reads CASRGPKIYNEQFF. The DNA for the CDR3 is TGTGCCAGCAGGGGGCCAAAAATTTACAATGAGCAGTTCTTC.

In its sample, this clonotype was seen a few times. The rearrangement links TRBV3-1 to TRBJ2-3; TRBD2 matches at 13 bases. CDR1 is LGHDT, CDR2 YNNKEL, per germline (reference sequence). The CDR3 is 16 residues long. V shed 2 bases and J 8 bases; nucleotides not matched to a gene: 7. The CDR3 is CASSQQLRTSGSTQYF. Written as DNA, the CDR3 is TGTGCCAGCAGCCAACAACTCCGGACTAGCGGGAGTACGCAGTATTTT.

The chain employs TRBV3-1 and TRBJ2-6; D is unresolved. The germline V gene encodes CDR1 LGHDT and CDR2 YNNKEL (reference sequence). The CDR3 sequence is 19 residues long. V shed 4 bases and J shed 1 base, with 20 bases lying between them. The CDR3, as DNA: TGTGCCAGCAGCCCATATACCAGACCCCTCTCGTCTGGGGCCAACGTCCTGACTTTC. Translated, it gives CASSPYTRPLSSGANVLTF. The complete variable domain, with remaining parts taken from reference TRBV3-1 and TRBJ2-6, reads DTAVSQTPKYLVTQMGNDKSIKCEQNLGHDTMYWYKQDSKKFLKIMFSYNNKELIINETVPNRFSPKSPDKAHLNLHINSLELGDSAVYFCASSPYTRPLSSGANVLTFGAGSRLTVL.